These T cell receptor beta chains were read from a single sample in a study of CD8 T cells in Susac syndrome. TCRdb re-called the immunoSEQ multiplex PCR reads through MiXCR, storing one row per CDR3 protein. The sample lists approximately 150,000 distinct CDR3 sequences, approximately 90% seen once, with 0.08% in the top ten. The sequencing input was CD4+ T cells from PBMCs. Every receptor here comes from a human donor in good health. Both conserved end residues are part of each CDR3. The D gene is left open where the match is weak. Only some rows state a clone size, as once, few, many or a class for expanded clones.

size: -
D: -
V: TRBV3-1
J: TRBJ2-7
CDR3: CASSHYPGQTGRRGSYEQYF
DNA: TGTGCCAGCAGCCACTACCCAGGCCAAACCGGGAGACGGGGGTCCTACGAGCAGTACTTC

size: -
D: TRBD1
V: TRBV5-6
J: TRBJ2-1
CDR3: CASSPGQGRKFF
DNA: TGTGCCAGCAGCCCCGGACAGGGCAGAAAGTTCTTC

size: -
D: -
V: TRBV7-9
J: TRBJ2-7
CDR3: CASSLQGLVYEQYF
DNA: TGTGCCAGCAGCCTTCAGGGACTGGTTTACGAGCAGTACTTC

size: -
D: -
V: TRBV2
J: TRBJ1-4
CDR3: CASSEARGANEKLFF
DNA: TGTGCCAGCAGTGAAGCGAGGGGAGCTAATGAAAAACTGTTTTTT

size: -
D: -
V: TRBV20-1
J: TRBJ2-3
CDR3: CSARIVSHTDTQYF
DNA: TGCAGTGCTAGAATTGTTAGCCACACAGATACGCAGTATTTT

size: few
D: TRBD1
V: TRBV6-2/TRBV6-3
J: TRBJ2-7
CDR3: CASSLQGPYEQYF
DNA: TGTGCCAGCAGTTTACAGGGGCCCTACGAGCAGTACTTC

size: -
D: TRBD1
V: TRBV29-1
J: TRBJ1-1
CDR3: CSVAESRGGNTEAFF
DNA: TGCAGCGTGGCCGAAAGCAGGGGGGGGAACACTGAAGCTTTCTTT

size: -
D: -
V: TRBV30
J: TRBJ2-3
CDR3: CAWSLAAGYTDTQYF
DNA: TGTGCCTGGAGTTTGGCGGCGGGATACACAGATACGCAGTATTTT

size: -
D: TRBD1
V: TRBV7-9
J: TRBJ2-5
CDR3: CASSIGQGGTQYF
DNA: TGTGCCAGCAGCATAGGACAGGGAGGGACCCAGTACTTC

size: -
D: -
V: TRBV6-2/TRBV6-3
J: TRBJ1-1
CDR3: CASSPGARDTEAFF
DNA: TGTGCCAGCAGTCCGGGGGCAAGGGACACTGAAGCTTTCTTT